Each of the 15 T cell receptor beta chains below was sequenced from the same sample in a study of cytotoxic CD8 clonotypes in ibrutinib-treated CLL. The table came from immunoSEQ multiplex PCR; TCRdb's copy has only in-frame clones and leaves some out. This sample has 150,000 or so clones, with 79% found just once. The sequenced sample was PBMCs, obtained after 12 months of ibrutinib treatment. The receptor set was obtained from a human donor with chronic lymphocytic leukemia.

The rearrangement uses TRBV5-6 and TRBJ2-5; 11 bases are shared with TRBD2. V dropped 0 bases and J dropped 4; count of bases not matched to a gene: 8. The CDR3 length is 17 residues. Germline CDR1 reads SGHDT; CDR2 reads YYEEEE. This CDR3 is CASSLGLAGGLRETQYF. CDR3 nucleotides: TGTGCCAGCAGCTTGGGTCTAGCGGGAGGTTTGCGAGAGACCCAGTACTTC. The complete variable domain, with remaining parts taken from reference TRBV5-6 and TRBJ2-5, reads DAGVTQSPTHLIKTRGQQVTLRCSPKSGHDTVSWYQQALGQGPQFIFQYYEEEERQRGNFPDRFSGHQFPNYSSELNVNALLLGDSALYLCASSLGLAGGLRETQYFGPGTRLLVL.

CDR3 region: CASSLATQGTGELFF. DNA for the CDR3: TGCGCCAGCAGCTTGGCCACCCAGGGCACCGGGGAGCTGTTTTTT. The chain combines TRBV5-1 with TRBJ2-2, with D tentatively TRBD1 (5 bases). In germline, CDR1 is SGHRS, CDR2 YFSETQ. This CDR3 is built from 15 residues. V lost 0 bases, J lost 4 bases, and 10 bases lay in between.

The genes are TRBV7-3 and TRBJ2-3, with D maybe TRBD2 (6 bases). CDR3 length: 15 residues. V was shortened by 1 base and J by 2 bases, with 10 bases between the two germline ends. In germline, CDR1 is SGHTA, CDR2 FQGTGA. CDR3 coding DNA: TGTGCCAGCAGCTTAATAGGAGGGAACACAGATACGCAGTATTTT. Protein product: CASSLIGGNTDTQYF.

The V and J genes are TRBV28 and TRBJ1-2, with TRBD1 as a possible D gene (6 bases). V was shortened by 2 bases and J by 2 bases, with 15 bases between the two germline ends. CDR3 length equals 16 residues. The germline V gene encodes CDR1 MDHEN and CDR2 SYDVKM. CDR3 region: CASSLNRVPTNYGYTF. Here the CDR3 DNA reads TGTGCCAGCAGTTTAAACAGGGTCCCAACAAACTATGGCTACACCTTC.

The CDR3 here is CATSRGGRGEKLFF. The CDR3 region has the DNA TGTGCCACCAGCAGGGGGGGTCGCGGTGAAAAACTGTTTTTT. This chain connects TRBV15 to TRBJ1-4; weak D call: TRBD1 (5 bases). The V gene's germline CDR1 is LNHNV and CDR2 YYDKDF (reference sequence). CDR3 length: 14 residues. V was trimmed by 3 bases and J by 7 bases, leaving 12 bases between them.

V usage is TRBV27 and J usage is TRBJ1-6; D might be TRBD1 (6 bases). The CDR3 sequence is 14 residues long. CDR1 is MNHEY and CDR2 is SMNVEV in the germline V gene (reference sequence). With 4 bases removed from V and 9 bases from J, the gap between germline ends came to 13 bases. The CDR3 loop reads CASSYRQEASPLHF. The CDR3 nucleotides are TGTGCCAGCAGTTACAGACAGGAGGCTTCACCCCTCCACTTT.

This chain uses TRBV5-4 with TRBJ2-2; TRBD2 matches at 14 bases. The CDR3 runs 17 residues. After removal of 4 bases from V and 3 bases from J, the junction contained 5 bases not matched to a gene. Germline V CDR1 and CDR2: SGHNT, YYREEE (reference sequence). This CDR3 is CASSPPGLAGDTGELFF. The CDR3 DNA sequence: TGTGCCAGCAGCCCCCCGGGACTAGCGGGAGACACCGGGGAGCTGTTTTTT.

Only a few counts were recorded for this clone. The chain employs TRBV11-1 and TRBJ2-1; 10 bases line up with TRBD2. This CDR3 has 15 amino acids. Per germline, CDR1 SGHAT and CDR2 FQDESV (reference sequence). The junction had 6 bases not matched to a gene; V was cut back by 4 bases and J by 6 bases. DNA for the CDR3: TGTGCCAGCAGCTCCGGGACTAGCGATGCCAATGAGCAGTTCTTC. Protein: CASSSGTSDANEQFF. Full variable domain (rest looked up from reference TRBV11-1 and TRBJ2-1): EAEVAQSPRYKITEKSQAVAFWCDPISGHATLYWYRQILGQGPELLVQFQDESVVDDSQLPKDRFSAERLKGVDSTLKIQPAELGDSAMYLCASSSGTSDANEQFFGPGTRLTVL.

V and J are TRBV10-3 and TRBJ1-5; tentative D call: TRBD1 (5 bases). V lost 3 bases and J 4 bases, leaving 13 bases between the germline ends. From germline, CDR1 is ENHRY and CDR2 SYGVKD. The CDR3 sequence is 15 residues long. DNA for the CDR3: TGTGCCATCAGTGACAGGGTTTCGGCGAATCAGCCCCAGCATTTT. Amino acids: CAISDRVSANQPQHF.

This rearrangement joins TRBV13 to TRBJ2-3; TRBD1 might be the D (6 bases). V was clipped by 4 bases and J by 4 bases, with 24 bases between them. Per the germline V gene, CDR1 is PRHDT and CDR2 is FYEKMQ (reference sequence). The CDR3 sequence is 18 residues long. CDR3 in amino acids: CASSSRDTPKFSADTQYF. For the CDR3, the DNA is TGTGCCAGCAGCTCCCGGGACACTCCTAAATTTTCCGCAGATACGCAGTATTTT.

The chain is built from TRBV30 and TRBJ1-2; D unclear. This CDR3 contains 16 residues. Germline V gene lookup returns CDR1 GTSNPN and CDR2 SVGIG (reference sequence). Trimming stripped 3 bases from V and 1 base from J, with 18 bases between. DNA of the CDR3: TGTGCCTGGAGGAAAATAGATACGGGCTTTAACTATGGCTACACCTTC. As protein: CAWRKIDTGFNYGYTF.

The chain is built from TRBV10-3 and TRBJ2-5; D is undetermined. Germline V lookup: CDR1 ENHRY, CDR2 SYGVKD. CDR3 length: 12 residues. Trimming left V 4 bases short and J 1 base short, with 4 bases between. The CDR3 coding sequence is TGTGCCATCAGTGGACCCCAAGAGACCCAGTACTTC. Its protein is CAISGPQETQYF.

This clone appeared once. This chain links TRBV9 with TRBJ2-7, with 10 bases identical to TRBD1. Germline loops: CDR1 SGDLS, CDR2 YYNGEE. V trimming: 2 bases; J trimming: 4 bases; junction bases outside the gene matches: 15. The CDR3 contains 18 residues. The CDR3 nucleotides are TGTGCCAGCAGCGTCCCCCGACAAAAGGACAGGGGGAAATACGAGCAGTACTTC. Encoded protein: CASSVPRQKDRGKYEQYF.

This clone was counted a few times. The chain recombines TRBV18 with TRBJ2-2; D possibly corresponds to TRBD1 (6 bases). The CDR3 has 12 residues. Trimming left V 8 bases short and J 6 bases short, with 10 bases between. CDR1 is KGHSH, CDR2 LQKENI, per germline. CDR3 in DNA: TGTGCCAGCCCCCAGGGGTCCGGGGAGCTGTTTTTT. It encodes CASPQGSGELFF.

V and J are TRBV5-1 and TRBJ1-2; D is unclear. The CDR3 contains 14 residues. The V gene lost 4 bases and the J gene lost 8 bases, with 18 bases spanning the gap. Germline CDR1 is SGHRS and CDR2 is YFSETQ. The CDR3 loop reads CASSAVGIPKGYTF. The CDR3 DNA is TGCGCCAGCAGCGCCGTAGGGATCCCCAAAGGCTACACCTTC.